This TCR beta chain was obtained from a study of T-cell reconstitution after alpha-beta-depleted transplantation in children (dated by TCRdb to the mid-2010s). Study-wide context: T-cell immune reconstitution after TCRalphabeta/CD19-depleted allogeneic hematopoietic cell transplantation in children was quantitatively tracked in the study by means of TCR repertoire profiling.

What the research found in general, with its limitations: In some patients, the high TCRbeta diversity seen at day 60 was put down to recipient T cells and intrathymic progenitors that had survived conditioning. Over subsequent months, a decline in hyperexpanded clone frequencies was noted, and after one year, T-cell counts and TCRbeta diversity were mostly ascribed to newly produced T cells. The apparently early recovery of alphabetaT-cell counts about two months after transplant reportedly depended on only several hundred rapidly expanded clones that came from non-depleted graft cells.

Reading the label with the study, this specimen's treatment or condition is: allogeneic hematopoietic cell transplantation with graft depleted of TCRalphabeta T cells and CD19 B cells. TCRalphabeta/CD19-depleted allogeneic hematopoietic cell grafts were given to the transplant recipients, all of whom were children. From its cysteine to its phenylalanine, the CDR3 spans 16 amino acids. Only the CDR3 part of the read is kept: 48 bases, read in frame from the first base. Here V drops 4 bases and J drops 0 bases, and the junction holds 9 bases not matched to any gene. Details on this clonotype: Its antigen remains undetermined. No base-level quality is on record; no much larger clone is a single base apart.

Libraries were built with PCR. TCRdb shows the sequencer as Illumina HiSeq 2500. Molecular barcoding was employed in the preparation of TCR libraries, with unique molecular identifiers being used to normalize TCRbeta repertoire quantification. The public reads were reanalyzed by TCRdb: fastp trimming at Q25, MiXCR alignment, in-frame beta chains only. Rows are unified per CDR3 protein, each entry keeping the most common DNA and genes. The sample table contains roughly 420,000 distinct CDR3 sequences; only one count was recorded for roughly 16% of them. The top ten clones comprise under 30% of the sample.

The source was PBMCs, mostly from graft donor cells, collected 360 days after TCRalphabeta/CD19-depleted stem cell transplant. The chain is encoded by TRBV12-3 or TRBV12-4 joined to TRBJ2-7, and TRBD1 matches 7 of the central bases. The clonotype originates from a boy under three years old who had a stem cell transplant for Wiskott-Aldrich syndrome, so the T cells may come from the graft donor. The CDR3 protein is CASSYRQGIVSYEQYF. The sequence in DNA is TGTGCCAGCAGTTATAGACAGGGTATTGTCTCCTACGAGCAGTACTTC.